This passage covers 28 T cell receptor beta chains from one sample sequenced in a study of cytomegalovirus exposure and HLA in healthy donors. PCR employed 60 Vbeta and 13 Jbeta primers. The data were produced by immunoSEQ multiplex PCR, yet TCRdb's version contains in-frame clones alone and is incomplete. This table holds about 170,000 clones, roughly two thirds found once. Material for sequencing was PBMCs. The receptors here all came from a woman younger than 35 in good health and CMV-seropositive.

The gene calls are TRBV5-1 and TRBJ2-2, with D maybe TRBD2 (5 bases). CDR3 length equals 15 residues. The V gene lost 0 bases and the J gene lost 7 bases, with 13 bases spanning the gap. Germline V gene sequence: CDR1 SGHRS, CDR2 YFSETQ. Here the CDR3 reads CASSLDGRGDGELFF. The CDR3 DNA reads TGCGCCAGCAGCTTGGACGGTCGGGGTGACGGGGAGCTGTTTTTT.

The chain carries TRBV7-2 and TRBJ1-4, with D tentatively TRBD1 (6 bases). CDR1 and CDR2 (germline): SGHTA, FQGNSA. V dropped 5 bases and J dropped 6 bases, with 16 bases sitting between them. This CDR3 spans 15 amino acids. CDR3 DNA sequence: TGTGCCAGCAGCCGAATCCCAGGGGTACATGAAAAACTGTTTTTT. Residues: CASSRIPGVHEKLFF.

The V and J genes are TRBV30 and TRBJ1-1; D gene uncertain. From germline, CDR1 is GTSNPN and CDR2 SVGIG (reference sequence). Trimming cost V 2 bases and J 0 bases, with 7 bases left between them. The CDR3 runs to 13 residues. The CDR3 is CAWSTRMNTEAFF. CDR3 nucleotides: TGTGCCTGGAGTACGCGAATGAACACTGAAGCTTTCTTT.

The chain links TRBV15 to TRBJ1-4; 9 positions match TRBD1. With 3 bases clipped from V and 11 bases from J, the junction kept 7 bases outside the gene matches. Germline-derived CDR1 and CDR2 are LNHNV and YYDKDF (reference sequence). The CDR3 spans 14 residues. The CDR3 sequence: CATSSPQGANKLFF. DNA of the CDR3: TGTGCCACCAGCAGTCCACAGGGGGCGAACAAACTGTTTTTT.

This sequence joins TRBV7-6 and TRBJ1-3; D unresolved. Germline V lookup: CDR1 SGHVS, CDR2 FNYEAQ. The CDR3 totals 17 residues. V was pared by 1 base and J by 0 bases, with 13 bases between. The CDR3 here is CASSLGGGQSSGNTIYF. The CDR3 coding sequence is TGTGCCAGCAGCTTAGGAGGAGGTCAGAGCTCTGGAAACACCATATATTTT.

This clone was seen a handful of times. The rearrangement uses TRBV12-5 and TRBJ1-5; D is perhaps TRBD1 (6 bases). The CDR3 extends over 14 amino acids. Germline CDR1 reads LGHNT; CDR2 reads FRNRAP. The V end was cut by 6 bases, the J end by 3 bases, with 12 bases between. In DNA form, the CDR3 reads TGTGCTAGTGGCTCTGGACAGCTCAATCAGCCCCAGCATTTT. Its translation: CASGSGQLNQPQHF.

V usage is TRBV7-2 and J usage is TRBJ1-5; tentative D call: TRBD1 (5 bases). Trimming took off 5 bases at V and 3 bases at J, with 8 bases between the two ends. Germline V gene sequence: CDR1 SGHTA, CDR2 FQGNSA. The CDR3 sequence is 13 residues long. CDR3 coding DNA: TGTGCCAGCAGCGGACACCCCAATCAGCCCCAGCATTTT. This sequence encodes CASSGHPNQPQHF.

The chain employs TRBV5-1 and TRBJ1-6, with 7 bases lining up with TRBD1. V was clipped by 2 bases and J by 1 base; unmatched bases: 3. This CDR3 is built from 16 residues. In germline, CDR1 is SGHRS, CDR2 YFSETQ. The CDR3 region is CASSLGGGSYNSPLHF. CDR3 coding DNA: TGCGCCAGCAGCTTAGGGGGCGGATCCTATAATTCACCCCTCCACTTT.

V gene TRBV9 combines with J gene TRBJ2-4; TRBD1 aligns across 12 bases. With 2 bases clipped from V and 6 bases from J, the junction kept 0 bases outside the gene matches. CDR1 is SGDLS, CDR2 YYNGEE, per germline. The CDR3 covers 14 residues. This chain's CDR3 is CASSVGQGANIQYF. The CDR3 DNA sequence: TGTGCCAGCAGCGTGGGACAGGGGGCAAACATTCAGTACTTC.

V usage is TRBV4-3 and J usage is TRBJ2-5, with 8 bases that match TRBD2. With the DNA end fitting TRBJ2-7 better, the J assignment may be wrong. The CDR3 length is 15 residues. The germline CDR1 and CDR2 sequences are LGHNA and YSLEER. The CDR3 DNA follows: TGCGCCAGCAGCTATGGAGTAGCGGGGTCGGGCGAGCAGTACTTC. It is translated as CASSYGVAGSGEQYF.

The chain links TRBV7-9 to TRBJ2-7, with D possibly TRBD1 on 5 matching bases. The CDR3 is made up of 12 amino acids. V was shortened by 5 bases and J by 3 bases, with 8 bases between the two germline ends. CDR1 and CDR2 from the germline V gene are SEHNR and FQNEAQ (reference sequence). This chain's CDR3 is CASSQGDYEQYF. CDR3 bases: TGTGCCAGCAGCCAAGGGGACTACGAGCAGTACTTC.

The genes are TRBV15 and TRBJ2-2; 7 bases match TRBD1. The CDR3 is 16 residues long. The ends lost 0 bases at V and 6 bases at J; junction bases unmatched: 7. Germline V gene lookup returns CDR1 LNHNV and CDR2 YYDKDF (reference sequence). DNA of the CDR3: TGTGCCACCAGCAGAGATATTCTGCAGGGGGCCGGGGAGCTGTTTTTT. Its translation is CATSRDILQGAGELFF.

About this clone itself: Mismatch with germline at one junction end may stem from a read error. The V and J genes are TRBV30 and TRBJ1-5, with TRBD1 as a possible D gene (6 bases). The CDR3 runs to 16 residues. Germline V CDR1 and CDR2: GTSNPN, SVGIG (reference sequence). CDR3 region: CAGSAGAGVGNQPQHF. The CDR3 DNA reads TGTGCCGGGAGTGCTGGGGCAGGGGTGGGCAATCAGCCCCAGCATTTT.

The rearrangement uses TRBV19 and TRBJ1-2; 8 nucleotides align to TRBD1. CDR1 is LNHDA, CDR2 SQIVND, per germline (reference sequence). With V trimmed by 3 bases and J by 3 bases, 6 bases remained unmatched. CDR3 length: 15 amino acids. The CDR3 here is CASSILPDRDYGYTF. Here the CDR3 DNA reads TGTGCCAGTAGTATTCTCCCGGACAGGGACTATGGCTACACCTTC. The full variable domain, in which reference TRBV19 and TRBJ1-2 provide the parts outside the CDR3, is DGGITQSPKYLFRKEGQNVTLSCEQNLNHDAMYWYRQDPGQGLRLIYYSQIVNDFQKGDIAEGYSVSREKKESFPLTVTSAQKNPTAFYLCASSILPDRDYGYTFGSGTRLTVV.

The V call is TRBV6-1, the J call TRBJ2-7, with TRBD2 matching over 10 bases. The V segment lost 4 bases and the J segment 4 bases; nucleotides outside the gene matches: 4. This CDR3 is 14 amino acids long. Germline V gives CDR1 MNHNS, CDR2 SASEGT. CDR3 coding DNA: TGTGCCAGCAGTGTCACTAGCGGGGAATACGAGCAGTACTTC. It is translated as CASSVTSGEYEQYF.

The chain uses TRBV19 and TRBJ1-5; tentative D call: TRBD1 (5 bases). Germline V gene lookup returns CDR1 LNHDA and CDR2 SQIVND (reference sequence). There are 15 residues in the CDR3. Trimming cost V 0 bases and J 4 bases, with 10 bases left between them. CDR3 loop: CASSIDRAVNQPQHF. As DNA, the CDR3 is TGTGCCAGTAGTATAGACAGGGCGGTTAATCAGCCCCAGCATTTT. Full variable domain (remainder filled in from reference TRBV19 and TRBJ1-5): DGGITQSPKYLFRKEGQNVTLSCEQNLNHDAMYWYRQDPGQGLRLIYYSQIVNDFQKGDIAEGYSVSREKKESFPLTVTSAQKNPTAFYLCASSIDRAVNQPQHFGDGTRLSIL.

The V and J genes are TRBV27 and TRBJ2-7; 7 bases are shared with TRBD2. The germline V gene has CDR1 MNHEY and CDR2 SMNVEV (reference sequence). J was trimmed by 3 bases and V by 0 bases; bases with no gene match: 11. This CDR3 is built from 17 residues. This CDR3 reads CASSLSVVGGDGYEQYF. The CDR3 nucleotides are TGTGCCAGCAGTTTATCTGTAGTTGGGGGGGATGGCTACGAGCAGTACTTC.

The sample holds a few counts of this clone. The V call is TRBV6-5, the J call TRBJ1-1; D ambiguous. The germline V and J ends were trimmed by 4 bases and 4 bases, with 13 bases remaining between them. Germline V gives CDR1 MNHEY, CDR2 SVGAGI. CDR3 length equals 14 residues. CDR3 DNA: TGTGCCAGCAGTTCCCCTCACGGTGTCACTGAAGCTTTCTTT. Encoded protein: CASSSPHGVTEAFF.

The CDR3 coding sequence is TGTGCCAGCAGCGGAAGACAGGGGGTAGAGACCCAGTACTTC. Translated: CASSGRQGVETQYF. V usage is TRBV7-9 and J usage is TRBJ2-5, with 9 bases identical to TRBD1. V lost 5 bases and J lost 4; bases outside the gene matches: 5. This CDR3 spans 14 amino acids. Germline CDR1 is SEHNR and CDR2 is FQNEAQ (reference sequence).

This clone was detected only once. The chain is built from TRBV30 and TRBJ2-2; 9 bases align to TRBD2. The germline CDR1 and CDR2 sequences are GTSNPN and SVGIG (reference sequence). V was clipped by 3 bases and J by 8 bases; unmatched bases: 16. The CDR3 length is 17 residues. Written as DNA, the CDR3 is TGTGCCTGGAGAGCCTTAAGGACTAGCGAGTTCGTGGGGGAGCTGTTTTTT. It translates to CAWRALRTSEFVGELFF.

The rearrangement uses TRBV11-2 and TRBJ1-5; D may be TRBD1 (6 bases). The CDR3 covers 15 residues. The germline V gene has CDR1 SGHAT and CDR2 FQNNGV. Trimming took off 5 bases at V and 3 bases at J, with 14 bases between the two ends. The CDR3 region is CASSQTTGPNQPQHF. In DNA, the CDR3 is TGTGCCAGCAGCCAGACGACAGGACCCAATCAGCCCCAGCATTTT.

V and J are TRBV6-6 and TRBJ1-5, with D possibly TRBD1 on 5 matching bases. The CDR3 spans 15 residues. CDR1 and CDR2 (germline): MNHNY, SVGAGI (reference sequence). The V and J ends lost 0 bases and 5 bases respectively, with 11 bases between them. For the CDR3, the DNA is TGTGCCAGCAGTTACTCGATTCGGGGGGATCAGCCCCAGCATTTT. Its translation is CASSYSIRGDQPQHF.

The V gene is TRBV5-1, the J gene TRBJ1-1; tentative D call: TRBD1 (6 bases). V lost 4 bases and J lost 1, with 11 bases in between. The germline V gene has CDR1 SGHRS and CDR2 YFSETQ. The CDR3 totals 14 residues. This CDR3 reads CASSAQGWNTEAFF. CDR3 nucleotides: TGCGCCAGCAGCGCACAGGGTTGGAACACTGAAGCTTTCTTT.

The V gene is TRBV19, the J gene TRBJ1-1; D is perhaps TRBD1 (5 bases). The V end was cut by 7 bases, the J end by 0 bases, with 12 bases between. Looked up from germline, CDR1 is LNHDA and CDR2 is SQIVND (reference sequence). This CDR3 region has 14 residues. The CDR3 region is CASMLRQLNTEAFF. CDR3 DNA sequence: TGTGCCAGTATGCTGCGACAGTTGAACACTGAAGCTTTCTTT.

The chain couples TRBV10-3 to TRBJ2-6; possible D gene TRBD1, 5 bases. Trimming took 6 bases from V and 0 from J, leaving 12 bases between them. CDR3 length: 16 amino acids. Germline CDR1 and CDR2: ENHRY and SYGVKD. The CDR3 nucleotides are TGTGCCATCAGAGTCAGGGTTCGCTCTGGGGCCAACGTCCTGACTTTC. Amino acid sequence: CAIRVRVRSGANVLTF.

V is TRBV7-6 and J is TRBJ2-3, with 11 positions matching TRBD2. The CDR3 has 16 residues. The J segment lost 2 bases and the V segment lost 2 bases, leaving 3 bases of the junction unmatched. The germline gives CDR1 SGHVS, CDR2 FNYEAQ. The CDR3 region has the DNA TGTGCCAGCAGCTTACTAGCGGGGGGAAACACAGATACGCAGTATTTT. As protein: CASSLLAGGNTDTQYF.

This clone has just a few counts. The chain joins TRBV6-5 to TRBJ2-7; 8 nucleotides align to TRBD1. J gave up 5 bases and V 3 bases, and 6 bases lay outside the gene matches. The germline CDR1 and CDR2 sequences are MNHEY and SVGAGI. The CDR3 covers 14 residues. In DNA, the CDR3 is TGTGCCAGCAGTTATCTGGACAGGGCTCACGAGCAGTACTTC. The encoded protein is CASSYLDRAHEQYF.

The V call is TRBV5-4, the J call TRBJ2-5, with D tentatively TRBD1 (6 bases). The CDR3 runs to 15 residues. Germline V gene lookup returns CDR1 SGHNT and CDR2 YYREEE (reference sequence). The ends were cut back, 5 bases at V and 2 bases at J, with 16 bases in the middle. The CDR3 sequence: CASRGQQGRQETQYF. As DNA, the CDR3 is TGTGCCAGCAGAGGACAACAGGGCCGGCAAGAGACCCAGTACTTC. Filled out from reference TRBV5-4 and TRBJ2-5, the complete variable domain reads ETGVTQSPTHLIKTRGQQVTLRCSSQSGHNTVSWYQQALGQGPQFIFQYYREEENGRGNFPPRFSGLQFPNYSSELNVNALELDDSALYLCASRGQQGRQETQYFGPGTRLLVL.